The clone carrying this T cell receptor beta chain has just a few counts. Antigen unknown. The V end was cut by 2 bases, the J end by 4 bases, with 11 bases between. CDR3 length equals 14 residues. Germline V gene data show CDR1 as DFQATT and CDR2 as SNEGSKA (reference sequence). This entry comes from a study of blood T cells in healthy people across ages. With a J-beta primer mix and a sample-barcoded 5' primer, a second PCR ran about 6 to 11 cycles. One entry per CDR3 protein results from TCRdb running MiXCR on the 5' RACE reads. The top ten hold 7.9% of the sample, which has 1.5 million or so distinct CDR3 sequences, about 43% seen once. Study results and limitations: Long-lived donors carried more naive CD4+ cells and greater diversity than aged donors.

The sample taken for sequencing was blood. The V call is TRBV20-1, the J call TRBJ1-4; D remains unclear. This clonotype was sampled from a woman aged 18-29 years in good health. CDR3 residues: CSARQWTDNEKLFF. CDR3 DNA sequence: TGCAGTGCTAGACAGTGGACCGATAATGAAAAACTGTTTTTT.